This T cell receptor beta chain stems from a study of T cell repertoires in cytomegalovirus infection. Trimming took 5 bases from V and 6 from J; bases not matched to a gene: 9. The CDR3 is 16 residues long. Germline loops: CDR1 SGHTA, CDR2 FQGNSA. This clonotype was observed many times. What it recognizes is unknown. TCRdb re-derived calls from the reads in MiXCR, one entry per CDR3 protein. In the table there are under 850,000 distinct CDR3 sequences, around 35% of which are singletons. Broader study findings: CMV-specific TCR beta clonotypes restricted by HLA-C were the ones dominating the ex vivo response. Carriers of CMV plus the relevant HLA were identified by cumulative public TCR beta family frequency.

V gene TRBV7-2 combines with J gene TRBJ2-1, with TRBD2 matching over 11 bases. The specimen was cultured PBMCs, collected from culture after CMV antigen stimulation. This sequence was found in a human donor in good health (CMV status not recorded). Some clones in this sample may be carry-over from other donors' samples. The CDR3 region has the DNA TGTGCCAGCAGCCGCAAGATAGCGGGAGGGAGCAATGAGCAGTTCTTC. Translating it yields CASSRKIAGGSNEQFF.